The clone carrying this TCR beta chain occurred a few times. Its specificity is not known. Combining a sample-barcoded 5' primer with a J-beta primer mix, a second PCR ran for about 7 to 11 cycles. TCRdb re-derived calls from the 5' RACE reads in MiXCR, one entry per CDR3 protein. The repertoire holds around 1.5 million distinct CDR3 sequences, with about 40% as singletons. These data come from a study of blood T cells in healthy people across ages. Trimming pared 3 bases from V and 0 bases from J, leaving 18 bases between. The length of the CDR3 is 18 residues. Germline loops: CDR1 KGHSH, CDR2 LQKENI. Study findings and constraints: Higher naive T cell percentage went strongly together with higher TCR beta diversity. Among T cells, TCR beta diversity per million cells dropped roughly linearly as age rose.

Total RNA extracted from each sample amounted to at least 5.5 micrograms. Material: blood. The TCR was taken from a woman aged 18-29 years in good health. The V gene is TRBV18, the J gene TRBJ2-4, with D perhaps assigned TRBD1 or TRBD2 (5 bases each). CDR3 sequence reads: CASSPLTGQGLAKNIQYF. CDR3 DNA: TGTGCCAGCTCACCTTTGACGGGGCAAGGACTAGCCAAAAACATTCAGTACTTC. The full variable domain, its missing parts supplied by reference TRBV18 and TRBJ2-4, is NAGVMQNPRHLVRRRGQEARLRCSPMKGHSHVYWYRQLPEEGLKFMVYLQKENIIDESGMPKERFSAEFPKEGPSILRIQQVVRGDSAAYFCASSPLTGQGLAKNIQYFGAGTRLSVL.